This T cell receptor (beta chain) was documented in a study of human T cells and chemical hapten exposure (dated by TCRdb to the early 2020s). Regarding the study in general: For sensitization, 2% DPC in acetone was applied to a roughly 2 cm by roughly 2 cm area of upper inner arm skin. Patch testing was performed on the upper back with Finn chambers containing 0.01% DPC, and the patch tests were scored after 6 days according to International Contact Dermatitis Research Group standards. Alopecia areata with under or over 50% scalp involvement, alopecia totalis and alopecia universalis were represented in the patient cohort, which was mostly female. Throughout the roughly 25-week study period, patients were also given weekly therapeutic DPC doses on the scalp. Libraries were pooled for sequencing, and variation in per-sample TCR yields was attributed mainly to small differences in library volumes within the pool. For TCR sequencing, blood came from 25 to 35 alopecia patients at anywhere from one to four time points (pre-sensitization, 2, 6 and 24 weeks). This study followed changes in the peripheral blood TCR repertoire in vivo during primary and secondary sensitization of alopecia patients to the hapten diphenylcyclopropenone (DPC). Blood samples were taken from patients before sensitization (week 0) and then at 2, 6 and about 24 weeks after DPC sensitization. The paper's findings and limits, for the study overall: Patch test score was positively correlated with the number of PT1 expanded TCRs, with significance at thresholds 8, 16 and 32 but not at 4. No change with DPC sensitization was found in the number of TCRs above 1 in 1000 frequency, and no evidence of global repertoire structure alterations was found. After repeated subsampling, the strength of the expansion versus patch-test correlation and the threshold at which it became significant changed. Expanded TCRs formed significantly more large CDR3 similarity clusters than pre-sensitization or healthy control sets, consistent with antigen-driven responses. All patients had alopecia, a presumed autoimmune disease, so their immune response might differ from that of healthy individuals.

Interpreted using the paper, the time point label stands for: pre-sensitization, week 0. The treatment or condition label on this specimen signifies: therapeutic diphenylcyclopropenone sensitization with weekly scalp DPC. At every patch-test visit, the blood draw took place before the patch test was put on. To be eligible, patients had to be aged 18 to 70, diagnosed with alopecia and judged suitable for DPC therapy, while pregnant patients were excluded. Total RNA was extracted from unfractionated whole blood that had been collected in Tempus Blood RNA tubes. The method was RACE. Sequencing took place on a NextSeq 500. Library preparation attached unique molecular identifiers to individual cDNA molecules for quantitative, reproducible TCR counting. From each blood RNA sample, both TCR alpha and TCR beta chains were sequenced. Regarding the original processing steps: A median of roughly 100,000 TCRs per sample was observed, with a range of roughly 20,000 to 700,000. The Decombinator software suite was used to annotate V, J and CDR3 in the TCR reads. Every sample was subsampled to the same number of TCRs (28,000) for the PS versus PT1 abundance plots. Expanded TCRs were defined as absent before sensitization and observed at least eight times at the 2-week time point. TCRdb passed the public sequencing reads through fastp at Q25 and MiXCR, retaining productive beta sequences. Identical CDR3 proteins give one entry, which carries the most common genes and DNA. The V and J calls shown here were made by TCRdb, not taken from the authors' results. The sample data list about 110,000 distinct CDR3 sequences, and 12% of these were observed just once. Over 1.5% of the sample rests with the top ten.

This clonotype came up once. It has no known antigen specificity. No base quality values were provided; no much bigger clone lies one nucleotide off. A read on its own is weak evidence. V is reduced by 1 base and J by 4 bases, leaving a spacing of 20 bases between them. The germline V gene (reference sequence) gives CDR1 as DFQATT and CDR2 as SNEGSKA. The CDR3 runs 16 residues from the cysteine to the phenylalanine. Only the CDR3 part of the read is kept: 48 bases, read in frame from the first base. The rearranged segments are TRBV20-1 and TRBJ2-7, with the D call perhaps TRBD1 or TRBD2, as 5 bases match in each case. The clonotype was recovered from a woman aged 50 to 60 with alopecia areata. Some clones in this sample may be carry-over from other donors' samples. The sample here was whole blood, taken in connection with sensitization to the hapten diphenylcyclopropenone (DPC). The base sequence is TGCAGTGCTAGAGCCCACGGCTCTGGGGGTACATACGAGCAGTACTTC. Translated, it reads CSARAHGSGGTYEQYF.